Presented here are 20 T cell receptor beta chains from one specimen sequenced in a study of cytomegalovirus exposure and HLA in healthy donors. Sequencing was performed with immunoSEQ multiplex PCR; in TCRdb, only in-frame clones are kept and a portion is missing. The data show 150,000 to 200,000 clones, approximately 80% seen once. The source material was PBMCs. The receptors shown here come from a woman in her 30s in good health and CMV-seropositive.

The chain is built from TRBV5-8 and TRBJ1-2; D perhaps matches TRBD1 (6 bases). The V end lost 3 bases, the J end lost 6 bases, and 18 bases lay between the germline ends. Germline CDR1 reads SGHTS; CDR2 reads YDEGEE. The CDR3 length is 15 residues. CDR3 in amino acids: CASSWAYGGIDGYTF. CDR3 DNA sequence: TGTGCCAGCAGCTGGGCGTATGGGGGCATCGATGGCTACACCTTC.

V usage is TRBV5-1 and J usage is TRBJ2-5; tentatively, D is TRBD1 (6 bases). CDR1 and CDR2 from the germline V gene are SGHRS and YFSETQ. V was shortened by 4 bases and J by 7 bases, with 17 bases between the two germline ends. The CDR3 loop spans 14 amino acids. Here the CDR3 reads CASSLGEQGATQYF. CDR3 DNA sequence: TGCGCCAGCAGCCTGGGGGAACAGGGAGCGACCCAGTACTTC.

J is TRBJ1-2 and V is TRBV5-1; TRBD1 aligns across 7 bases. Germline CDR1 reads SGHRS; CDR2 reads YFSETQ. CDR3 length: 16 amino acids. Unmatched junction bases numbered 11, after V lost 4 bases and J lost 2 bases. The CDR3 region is CASSQRLDRANYGYTF. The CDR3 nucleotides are TGCGCCAGCAGCCAACGCCTAGACAGGGCGAACTATGGCTACACCTTC.

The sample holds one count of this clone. The CDR3 nucleotides read TGCAGCGTTGAACGGGGTCCCGCGAACACCGGGGAGCTGTTTTTT. This codes for CSVERGPANTGELFF. The V and J genes are TRBV29-1 and TRBJ2-2; a possible D gene is TRBD2 (5 bases). Germline V lookup: CDR1 SQVTM, CDR2 ANQGSEA. V was trimmed by 2 bases and J by 0 bases, leaving 10 bases between them. CDR3 length: 15 amino acids.

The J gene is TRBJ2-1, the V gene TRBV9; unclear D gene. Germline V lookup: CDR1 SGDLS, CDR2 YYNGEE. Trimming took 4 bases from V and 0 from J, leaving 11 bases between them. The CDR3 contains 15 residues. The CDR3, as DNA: TGTGCCAGCAGCTCTACTAAGAGCTCCTACAATGAGCAGTTCTTC. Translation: CASSSTKSSYNEQFF.

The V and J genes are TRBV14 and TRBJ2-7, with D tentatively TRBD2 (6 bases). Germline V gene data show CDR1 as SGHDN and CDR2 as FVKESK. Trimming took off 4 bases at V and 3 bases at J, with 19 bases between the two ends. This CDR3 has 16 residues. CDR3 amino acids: CASSPPRAGLIYEQYF. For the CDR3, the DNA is TGTGCCAGCAGCCCCCCCCGGGCGGGGTTGATCTACGAGCAGTACTTC.

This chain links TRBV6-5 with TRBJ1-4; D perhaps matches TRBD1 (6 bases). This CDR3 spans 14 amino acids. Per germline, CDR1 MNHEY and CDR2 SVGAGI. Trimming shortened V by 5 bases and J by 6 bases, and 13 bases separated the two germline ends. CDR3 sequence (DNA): TGTGCCAGCAGTCCCGGACAGTGGGATGAAAAACTGTTTTTT. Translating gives CASSPGQWDEKLFF.

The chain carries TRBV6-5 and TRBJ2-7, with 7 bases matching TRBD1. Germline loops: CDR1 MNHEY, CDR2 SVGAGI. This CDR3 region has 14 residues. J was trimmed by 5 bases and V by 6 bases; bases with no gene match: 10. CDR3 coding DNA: TGTGCCAGCAGCTACAACGACAGGGCCCACGAGCAGTACTTC. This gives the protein CASSYNDRAHEQYF.

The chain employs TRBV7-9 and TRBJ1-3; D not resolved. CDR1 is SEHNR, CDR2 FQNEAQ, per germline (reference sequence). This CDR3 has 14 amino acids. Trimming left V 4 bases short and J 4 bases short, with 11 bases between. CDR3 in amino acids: CASSSQKMGNTIYF. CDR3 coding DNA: TGTGCCAGCAGCTCCCAGAAGATGGGAAACACCATATATTTT.

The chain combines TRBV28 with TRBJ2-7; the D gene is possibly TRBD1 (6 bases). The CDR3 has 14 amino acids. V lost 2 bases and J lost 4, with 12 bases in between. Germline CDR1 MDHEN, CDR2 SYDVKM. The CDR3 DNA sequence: TGTGCCAGCAGTTTAGGGGGCCGAGCGTACGAGCAGTACTTC. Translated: CASSLGGRAYEQYF.

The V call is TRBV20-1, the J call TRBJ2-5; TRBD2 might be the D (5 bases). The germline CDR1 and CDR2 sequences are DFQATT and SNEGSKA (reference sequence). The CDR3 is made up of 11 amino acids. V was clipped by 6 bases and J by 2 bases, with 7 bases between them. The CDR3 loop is CSAAAQETQYF. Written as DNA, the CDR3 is TGCAGTGCAGCGGCTCAAGAGACCCAGTACTTC.

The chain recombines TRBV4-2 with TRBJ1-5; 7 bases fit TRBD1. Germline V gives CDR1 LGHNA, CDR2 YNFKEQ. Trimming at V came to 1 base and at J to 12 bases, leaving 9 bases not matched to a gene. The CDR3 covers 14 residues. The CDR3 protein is CASSQGGGGQFQHF. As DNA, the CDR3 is TGTGCCAGCAGCCAAGGTGGTGGGGGACAGTTCCAGCATTTT.

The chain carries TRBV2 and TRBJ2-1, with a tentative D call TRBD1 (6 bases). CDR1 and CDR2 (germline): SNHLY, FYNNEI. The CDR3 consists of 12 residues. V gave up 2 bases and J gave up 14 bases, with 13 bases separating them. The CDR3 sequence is CASSENRDGKFF. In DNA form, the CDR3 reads TGTGCCAGCAGTGAAAACAGGGATGGAAAGTTCTTC.

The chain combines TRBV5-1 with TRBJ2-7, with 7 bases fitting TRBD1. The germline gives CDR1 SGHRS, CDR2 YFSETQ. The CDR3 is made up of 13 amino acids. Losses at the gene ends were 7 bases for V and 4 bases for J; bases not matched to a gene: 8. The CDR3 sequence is CASSQTGMYEQYF. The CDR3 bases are TGCGCCAGCTCCCAGACAGGGATGTACGAGCAGTACTTC.

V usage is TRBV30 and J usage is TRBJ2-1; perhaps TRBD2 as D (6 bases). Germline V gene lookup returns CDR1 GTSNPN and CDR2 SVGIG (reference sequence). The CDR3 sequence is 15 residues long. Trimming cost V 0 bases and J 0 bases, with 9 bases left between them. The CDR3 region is CAWSVLGGSYNEQFF. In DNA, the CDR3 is TGTGCCTGGAGTGTACTGGGGGGCTCCTACAATGAGCAGTTCTTC.

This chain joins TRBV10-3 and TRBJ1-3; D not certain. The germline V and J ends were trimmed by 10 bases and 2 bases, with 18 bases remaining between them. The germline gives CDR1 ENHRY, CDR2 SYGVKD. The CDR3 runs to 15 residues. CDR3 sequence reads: CATVVEYAPGNTIYF. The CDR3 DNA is TGTGCCACCGTGGTGGAGTACGCCCCTGGAAACACCATATATTTT.

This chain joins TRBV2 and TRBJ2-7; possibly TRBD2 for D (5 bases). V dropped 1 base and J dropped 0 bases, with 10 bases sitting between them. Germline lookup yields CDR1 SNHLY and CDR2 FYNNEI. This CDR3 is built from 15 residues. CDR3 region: CASSEGMGSSYEQYF. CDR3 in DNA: TGTGCCAGCAGTGAAGGTATGGGGAGCTCCTACGAGCAGTACTTC.

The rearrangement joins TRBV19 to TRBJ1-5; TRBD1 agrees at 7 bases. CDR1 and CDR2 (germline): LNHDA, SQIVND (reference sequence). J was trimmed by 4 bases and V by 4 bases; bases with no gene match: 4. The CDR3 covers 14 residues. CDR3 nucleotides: TGTGCCAGTAGTAAAACAGGGGTAAATCAGCCCCAGCATTTT. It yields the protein CASSKTGVNQPQHF.

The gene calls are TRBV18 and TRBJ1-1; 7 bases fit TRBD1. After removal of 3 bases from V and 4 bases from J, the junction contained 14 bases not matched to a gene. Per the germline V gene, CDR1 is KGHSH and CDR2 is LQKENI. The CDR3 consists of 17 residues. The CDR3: CASSPFTTGIIGTEAFF. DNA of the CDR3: TGTGCCAGCTCACCCTTCACGACAGGGATAATTGGCACTGAAGCTTTCTTT.

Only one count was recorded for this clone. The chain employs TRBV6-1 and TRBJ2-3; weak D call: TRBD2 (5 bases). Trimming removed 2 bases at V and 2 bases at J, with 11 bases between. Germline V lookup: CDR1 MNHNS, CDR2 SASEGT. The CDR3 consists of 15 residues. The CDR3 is CASSESRAYTDTQYF. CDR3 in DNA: TGTGCCAGCAGTGAATCGAGGGCCTACACAGATACGCAGTATTTT.